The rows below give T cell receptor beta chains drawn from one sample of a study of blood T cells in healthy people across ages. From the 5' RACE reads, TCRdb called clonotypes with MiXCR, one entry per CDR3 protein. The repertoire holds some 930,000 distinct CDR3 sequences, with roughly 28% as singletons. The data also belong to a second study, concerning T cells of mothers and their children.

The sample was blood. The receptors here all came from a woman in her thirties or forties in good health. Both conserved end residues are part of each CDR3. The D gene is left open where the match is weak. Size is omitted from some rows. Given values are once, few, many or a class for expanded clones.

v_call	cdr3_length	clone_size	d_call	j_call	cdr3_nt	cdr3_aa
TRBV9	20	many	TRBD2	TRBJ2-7	TGTGCCAGCACCCCAGACTGGGGTAGCGGGGGGGCGATTAACCCCTACGAGCAGTACTTC	CASTPDWGSGGAINPYEQYF
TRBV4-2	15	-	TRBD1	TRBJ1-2	TGTGCCAGCAGCCAAGAGCCAGGGGGCGAATATGGTTACACCTTC	CASSQEPGGEYGYTF
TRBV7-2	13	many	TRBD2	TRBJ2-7	TGTGCCAGCAGCTCGGGGGGGATCTACGAGCAGTACTTC	CASSSGGIYEQYF
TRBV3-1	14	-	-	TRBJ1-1	TGTGCCAGCAGCCAAGCCGGGCTGTGGAATGAAGCTTTCTTT	CASSQAGLWNEAFF
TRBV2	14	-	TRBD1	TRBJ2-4	TGTGCCACCGCATTGGCAGGGGGCAAAGACATTCAGTACTTC	CATALAGGKDIQYF
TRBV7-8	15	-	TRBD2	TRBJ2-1	TGTGCCAGCAGCTCAATTAGCGGGAGGTTTAATGAGCAGTTCTTC	CASSSISGRFNEQFF
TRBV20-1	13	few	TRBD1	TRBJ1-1	TGCAGTGCTAGGGAGACAGGGCGGGGTGAAGCTTTCTTT	CSARETGRGEAFF
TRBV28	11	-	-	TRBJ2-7	TGTGCCAGCAGTTCAATGGTCGAGCAGTACTTC	CASSSMVEQYF
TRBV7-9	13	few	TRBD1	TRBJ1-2	TGTGCCAGCAGCGAGGTCGACAGGGGTGGCTACACCTTC	CASSEVDRGGYTF
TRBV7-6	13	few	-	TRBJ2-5	TGTGCCAGCAGCCCCCCCTCGGCCGAGACCCAGTACTTC	CASSPPSAETQYF
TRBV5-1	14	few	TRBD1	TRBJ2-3	TGCGCCAGCAGCCCACAGGGGATTCCAGATACGCAGTATTTT	CASSPQGIPDTQYF
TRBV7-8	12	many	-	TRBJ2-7	TGTGCCAGCAGCTTAATGGGACAAAAAGCGTACTTC	CASSLMGQKAYF
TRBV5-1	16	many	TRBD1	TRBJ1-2	TGCGCCAGCAGCCCGATCTTAGGGACAGCTAACTATGGCTACACCTTC	CASSPILGTANYGYTF
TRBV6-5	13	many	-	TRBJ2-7	TGTGCCAGCAGTTACCGGGTTGGCTACGAGCAGTACTTC	CASSYRVGYEQYF
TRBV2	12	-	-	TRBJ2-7	TGTGCCAGCAAGGGATCCTTATACGAGCAGTACTTC	CASKGSLYEQYF
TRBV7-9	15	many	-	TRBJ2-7	TGTGCCAGCAGCCCAAACTCCGGGACCTTCTACGAGCAGTACTTC	CASSPNSGTFYEQYF
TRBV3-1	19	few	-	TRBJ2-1	TGTGCCAGCAGCCAGATAGGTCTGACTGAGGACAACTTCTACAATGAGCAGTTCTTC	CASSQIGLTEDNFYNEQFF
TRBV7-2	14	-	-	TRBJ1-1	TGTGCCAGCAGCTTTGGGACAACGAACACTGAAGCTTTCTTT	CASSFGTTNTEAFF
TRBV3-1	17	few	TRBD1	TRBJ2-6	TGTGCCAGCAGCCCAAAGACAGGGGGCGCTGGGGCCAACGTCCTGACTTTC	CASSPKTGGAGANVLTF
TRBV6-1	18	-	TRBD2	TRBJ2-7	TGTGCCAGCACCTCACCTATACTAGCGGGGAGTCAAGACTACGAGCAGTACTTC	CASTSPILAGSQDYEQYF
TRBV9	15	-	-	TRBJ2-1	TGTGCCAGCAGCGTAGATATTGGGGGGAGCAGCGAGCAGTTCTTC	CASSVDIGGSSEQFF
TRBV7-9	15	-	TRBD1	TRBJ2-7	TGTGCCAGCAGCGATCCCAGACAGGGATTAAATGAGCAGTACTTC	CASSDPRQGLNEQYF
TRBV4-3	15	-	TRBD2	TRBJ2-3	TGCGCCAGCAGCCCACTAGCGGGGGAAACAGATACGCAGTATTTT	CASSPLAGETDTQYF
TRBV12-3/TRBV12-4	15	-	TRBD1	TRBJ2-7	TGTGCCAGCAGTTTAGCCGGGACAGGGGGAAGGGAGCAGTACTTC	CASSLAGTGGREQYF
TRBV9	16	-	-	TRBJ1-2	TGTGCCAGCAGCGTAGAGGGCGCGAACTCTAACTATGGCTACACCTTC	CASSVEGANSNYGYTF
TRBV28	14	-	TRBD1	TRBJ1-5	TGTACCAGCAGTCTACAGGGGTGGAGGCAGCCCCAGCATTTT	CTSSLQGWRQPQHF
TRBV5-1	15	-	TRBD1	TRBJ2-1	TGCGCCAGCGGGGGGGGACAGGGCTCCTACAATGAGCAGTTCTTC	CASGGGQGSYNEQFF
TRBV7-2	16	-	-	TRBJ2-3	TGTGCCAGCAGCTTAGTCCTTAGGGCGCCAACAGATACGCAGTATTTT	CASSLVLRAPTDTQYF
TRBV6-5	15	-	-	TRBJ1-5	TGTGCCAGCAGTTTAACTATGATTGGGGATCAGCCCCAGCATTTT	CASSLTMIGDQPQHF
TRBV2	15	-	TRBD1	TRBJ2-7	TGTGCCAGCAGTGATAAGACAGGGTCTTTCTACGAGCAGTACTTC	CASSDKTGSFYEQYF
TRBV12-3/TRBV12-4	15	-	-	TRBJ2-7	TGTGCCAGCAGTAAACGCCGGGACGGGGACCACGAGCAGTACTTC	CASSKRRDGDHEQYF
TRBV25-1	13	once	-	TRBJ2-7	TGTGCCAGCAGTGAATATAATAGTAACGAGCAGTACTTC	CASSEYNSNEQYF
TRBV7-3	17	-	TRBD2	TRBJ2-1	TGTGCCAGCAGCTTCAATCAGCGGGGGAACTCCTACAATGAGCAGTTCTTC	CASSFNQRGNSYNEQFF
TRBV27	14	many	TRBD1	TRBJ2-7	TGTGCCAGCAGTTTAGGGACAGGAGCAAGCGAGCAGTACTTC	CASSLGTGASEQYF
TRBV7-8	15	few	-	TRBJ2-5	TGTGCCAGCAGCTTAGAGCGTTTGACCGGGGAGACCCAGTACTTC	CASSLERLTGETQYF
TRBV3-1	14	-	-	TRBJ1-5	TGTGCCAGCAGCCAAGGGGGACAAAATCAGCCCCAGCATTTT	CASSQGGQNQPQHF
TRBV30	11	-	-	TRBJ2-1	TGTGCCTGGAGTGGTGGGGGTGAGCAGTTCTTC	CAWSGGGEQFF
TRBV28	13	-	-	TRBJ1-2	TGTGCCAGCAGTCCGCCTAGTGAGTCGGGCTACACCTTC	CASSPPSESGYTF
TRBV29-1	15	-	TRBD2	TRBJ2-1	TGCAGCGTGGATTCGCTAGCGGGGGGGCCCAATGAGCAGTTCTTC	CSVDSLAGGPNEQFF
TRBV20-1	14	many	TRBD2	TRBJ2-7	TGCAGTGCTAGCCAGACTAGCGGGGGGTCTGAGCAGTACTTC	CSASQTSGGSEQYF
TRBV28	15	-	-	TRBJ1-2	TGTGCCAGCAGGTCAACCCCAGGGGTCGGCTATGGCTACACCTTC	CASRSTPGVGYGYTF
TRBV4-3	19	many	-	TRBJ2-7	TGCGCCAGCAGCCCGGAACTGGTCCTGGTGGCGCTCCATCCCTACGAGCAGTACTTC	CASSPELVLVALHPYEQYF
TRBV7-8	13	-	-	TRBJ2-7	TGTGCCAGCAGCTTTGGACGGGACTCACGGCAGTACTTC	CASSFGRDSRQYF
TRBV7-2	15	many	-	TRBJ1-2	TGTGCCAGCAGCCCTGGCGGGATAACTAACTATGGCTACACCTTC	CASSPGGITNYGYTF
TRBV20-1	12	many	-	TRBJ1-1	TGCAGTGCTAGAGTGAGGGACACTGAAGCTTTCTTT	CSARVRDTEAFF
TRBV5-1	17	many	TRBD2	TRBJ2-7	TGCGCCAGCAGCTTGGGAGCCACGGGACTAGCTACCTACGAGCAGTACTTC	CASSLGATGLATYEQYF
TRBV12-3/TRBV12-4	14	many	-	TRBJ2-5	TGTGCCAGCAGTTTCGGGCCCTCGAGGGAGACCCAGTACTTC	CASSFGPSRETQYF
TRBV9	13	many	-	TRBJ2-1	TGTGCCAGCAGCGTTGACCTAACCCATGAGCAGTTCTTC	CASSVDLTHEQFF